The text below deals with one T cell receptor (beta chain). This clone was counted only a few times. Its antigen is not yet known. No base quality values were provided; no much bigger clone lies one nucleotide off. TCRbeta CDR3 regions were amplified from genomic DNA using the immunoSEQ Assay, a bias-controlled multiplex PCR. The paper's data handling went like this. The number of nucleated cells in each sample was estimated by amplification of reference gene primers within the assay. To quantify the absolute abundance of each unique TCRbeta CDR3 rearrangement, sequence reads were collapsed and filtered. For each sample, productive Simpson clonality was calculated as the square root of Simpson's diversity index across productive rearrangements. TCRdb obtained this table from immuneACCESS and retained in-frame rearrangements with V and J assigned. These tables miss some clones; where compared with another copy, unresolved V genes account for less than half of the shortfall, and the remainder is unexplained. From that table come the V and J calls and clone size; the DNA was used to work out D and trimming. Recorded for this sample are about 42,000 clones; roughly four fifths of them occurred a single time. The ten most abundant clones make up 25% to 35% of the sample.

The germline V gene encodes CDR1 SGHDT and CDR2 YYEEEE. The CDR3, cysteine through phenylalanine, is 12 amino acids long. Only the CDR3 DNA stays, 36 bases, in frame from base 1. Trimming removed 6 bases from V and 6 bases from J, leaving 12 bases between the germline ends. Each collaborating institution followed its own protocols to collect whole blood in K2EDTA tubes. For TCRbeta analysis, collaborator samples were shipped as frozen whole blood, as isolated PBMCs, or as DNA extracted from either sample type. These data originate in a study of blood T cell repertoires in COVID-19 (dated by TCRdb to about 2020). Context from the whole study: Collaborator samples came from the United States, Italy and Spain and covered acute and convalescent phases of COVID-19. The material from the prospective study consisted of cDNA or gDNA derived from T cells, B-cell-depleted T cells, or PBMCs. Deeply sampled blood TCRbeta repertoires from subjects exposed to, actively infected with, or recovered from COVID-19 were included in the dataset. The repertoires were made available in a free public database intended to serve as a resource for research on the immune response to SARS-CoV-2. The samples were drawn from the first 160 participants of the ongoing ImmuneRACE study and from 1,254 subjects provided by 6 global collaborators. The sample metadata nearly always contained a de-identified subject ID, COVID-19 status, age in years and sex. Where available, HLA class I and class II types were taken from metadata supplied by the sample provider and were not determined by assay-based typing.

What the study reported, not specific to this receptor: The amount of clinical and demographic metadata varied by source and participant and was provided uncurated.

The sequencing sample was made of peripheral blood. The chain links TRBV5-6 with TRBJ1-2, with the D gene not confidently named. This clonotype was sampled from a woman in her 70s with acute or convalescent COVID-19. The CDR3 loop reads CASTRRVDGYTF. DNA sequence: TGTGCCAGCACGCGGCGGGTGGATGGCTACACCTTC.